Listed here are 28 T cell receptor beta chains from one sample, sequenced in a study of PD-L1 blockade in urothelial cancer. The data were produced by immunoSEQ multiplex PCR, yet TCRdb's version contains in-frame clones alone and is incomplete. The profile covers about 100,000 clones, with 90% to 95% appearing a single time and 0.85% to 1% taken by the ten largest. Sample: PBMCs, taken around atezolizumab (anti-PD-L1) treatment. Source of these receptors: a woman aged 80 or over with urothelial cancer.

V and J are TRBV6-1 and TRBJ1-2; the match to TRBD1 covers 7 bases. This CDR3 contains 14 residues. The ends lost 2 bases at V and 4 bases at J; junction bases unmatched: 4. The germline gives CDR1 MNHNS, CDR2 SASEGT. In DNA, the CDR3 is TGTGCCAGCAGTGAATTTGGGACAGTCTATGGCTACACCTTC. Protein: CASSEFGTVYGYTF.

The CDR3 DNA follows: TGCGCCAGCAGCCTGGGGAGCGGTAGCTCCTACAATGAGCAGTTCTTC. This sequence encodes CASSLGSGSSYNEQFF. J is TRBJ2-1 and V is TRBV5-1; possibly TRBD2 for D (5 bases). The CDR3 is 16 amino acids. Trimming removed 4 bases at V and 0 bases at J, with 14 bases between. Germline V gene sequence: CDR1 SGHRS, CDR2 YFSETQ.

The chain couples TRBV27 to TRBJ1-3, with TRBD1 identical over 10 bases. The length of the CDR3 is 16 residues. CDR1 and CDR2 from the germline V gene are MNHEY and SMNVEV (reference sequence). J was trimmed by 0 bases and V by 5 bases; bases with no gene match: 4. The CDR3 bases are TGTGCCAGCAGTAGGACAGGGGGAGTCTCTGGAAACACCATATATTTT. Translated, it gives CASSRTGGVSGNTIYF.

The V call is TRBV9, the J call TRBJ2-7; the D is unclear. Deletions cut 0 bases from V and 6 bases from J, with 10 bases between. Per germline, CDR1 SGDLS and CDR2 YYNGEE. The CDR3 sequence is 13 residues long. The CDR3 DNA reads as TGTGCCAGCAGCGTAGGGGTCTCGGGCGAGCAGTACTTC. Translation: CASSVGVSGEQYF.

The chain combines TRBV27 with TRBJ2-7; D gene unclear. Trimming pared 5 bases from V and 2 bases from J, leaving 10 bases between. CDR1 and CDR2 from the germline V gene are MNHEY and SMNVEV (reference sequence). The CDR3 is made up of 13 amino acids. The CDR3 coding sequence is TGTGCCAGCAGTAAGTTGGCCACCTACGAGCAGTACTTC. This encodes CASSKLATYEQYF.

This chain links TRBV2 with TRBJ1-5; weak D call: TRBD1 (6 bases). Trimming took 6 bases from V and 9 from J, leaving 12 bases between them. The CDR3 sequence is 12 residues long. From germline, CDR1 is SNHLY and CDR2 FYNNEI. CDR3 region: CASRGDIGPQHF. The CDR3 nucleotides read TGTGCCAGCAGGGGGGACATCGGGCCCCAGCATTTT. The whole variable domain, remainder taken from reference TRBV2 and TRBJ1-5, is EPEVTQTPSHQVTQMGQEVILRCVPISNHLYFYWYRQILGQKVEFLVSFYNNEISEKSEIFDDQFSVERPDGSNFTLKIRSTKLEDSAMYFCASRGDIGPQHFGDGTRLSIL.

The chain recombines TRBV30 with TRBJ2-3; D not resolved. Germline V gene data show CDR1 as GTSNPN and CDR2 as SVGIG (reference sequence). CDR3 length equals 12 residues. V was trimmed by 3 bases and J by 4 bases, leaving 8 bases between them. For the CDR3, the DNA is TGTGCCTGGAGATTAATAGCAGATACGCAGTATTTT. It specifies CAWRLIADTQYF.

This clone was observed a few times. The chain employs TRBV27 and TRBJ1-1; D not certain. This CDR3 is built from 15 residues. Trimming took 2 bases from V and 4 from J, leaving 14 bases between them. Germline values: CDR1 MNHEY, CDR2 SMNVEV (reference sequence). CDR3 coding DNA: TGTGCCAGCAGTTTACAGTCCCGGTGGGCCACTGAAGCTTTCTTT. Its protein is CASSLQSRWATEAFF.

As concerns this clone: This sample also contains other DNA sequences that code for the same CDR3. The chain couples TRBV5-1 to TRBJ2-1; 9 bases align to TRBD2. The ends lost 4 bases at V and 0 bases at J; junction bases unmatched: 5. The length of the CDR3 is 16 residues. Germline CDR1 is SGHRS and CDR2 is YFSETQ. CDR3 coding DNA: TGCGCCAGCAGCCTGACTAGCGGAAGCTCCTACAATGAGCAGTTCTTC. Encoded protein: CASSLTSGSSYNEQFF.

This clone was found once. The chain uses TRBV2 and TRBJ2-1, with D tentatively TRBD2 (5 bases). Germline-derived CDR1 and CDR2 are SNHLY and FYNNEI. This CDR3 spans 15 amino acids. Deletions cut 7 bases from V and 0 bases from J, with 13 bases between. The CDR3 bases are TGTGCCAGCAAAGGTGGGGAGAGCTCCTACAATGAGCAGTTCTTC. This codes for CASKGGESSYNEQFF.

The genes are TRBV5-4 and TRBJ2-1; TRBD2 might be the D (6 bases). This CDR3 has 14 amino acids. V was shortened by 0 bases and J by 7 bases, with 11 bases between the two germline ends. Germline-derived CDR1 and CDR2 are SGHNT and YYREEE (reference sequence). CDR3 coding DNA: TGTGCCAGCAGCTTGGTCGGGGGTAGGAATGAGCAGTTCTTC. It specifies CASSLVGGRNEQFF.

This chain connects TRBV19 to TRBJ1-5; 7 bases map to TRBD1. J lost 2 bases, V lost 6 bases, and 10 bases had no gene match. CDR3 length equals 16 residues. The V gene's germline CDR1 is LNHDA and CDR2 SQIVND (reference sequence). CDR3 DNA: TGTGCCAGTAGACCAGGGACAGTGAGTGGCAATCAGCCCCAGCATTTT. It is translated as CASRPGTVSGNQPQHF.

The chain joins TRBV7-9 to TRBJ1-2, with D possibly TRBD1 on 6 matching bases. V was clipped by 5 bases and J by 4 bases, with 17 bases between them. The CDR3 runs 15 residues. Germline CDR1 is SEHNR and CDR2 is FQNEAQ (reference sequence). In nucleotides, the CDR3 is TGTGCCAGCAGCCGGACAGTATCCCCACTCTATGGCTACACCTTC. This gives the protein CASSRTVSPLYGYTF.

There are a few counts of this clone. The rearrangement links TRBV6-1 to TRBJ2-1, with a tentative D call TRBD1 (6 bases). The CDR3 length is 14 residues. The germline V gene has CDR1 MNHNS and CDR2 SASEGT. The ends were cut back, 6 bases at V and 2 bases at J, with 11 bases in the middle. The CDR3 sequence is CASRENRAYNEQFF. The CDR3 nucleotides are TGTGCCAGCAGGGAGAACAGGGCCTACAATGAGCAGTTCTTC.

V gene TRBV11-3 combines with J gene TRBJ2-1; 8 bases map to TRBD2. J was trimmed by 4 bases and V by 0 bases; bases with no gene match: 11. The CDR3 sequence is 18 residues long. The germline V gene has CDR1 SGHNT and CDR2 YENEEA. The CDR3 DNA reads as TGTGCCAGCAGCTTAGATCATCCGGGAGGGCCTGTTTACAATGAGCAGTTCTTC. Protein sequence: CASSLDHPGGPVYNEQFF.

This chain connects TRBV7-6 to TRBJ1-2; a possible D gene is TRBD1 (5 bases). V lost 5 bases, J lost 9 bases, and 16 bases lay in between. The CDR3 totals 13 residues. CDR1 and CDR2 (germline): SGHVS, FNYEAQ. CDR3 loop: CASSPGVGGRYTF. The CDR3 DNA reads TGTGCCAGCAGCCCAGGTGTGGGGGGTCGCTACACCTTC. Together with reference TRBV7-6 and TRBJ1-2, the CDR3 gives the full variable domain: GAGVSQSPRYKVTKRGQDVALRCDPISGHVSLYWYRQALGQGPEFLTYFNYEAQQDKSGLPNDRFSAERPEGSISTLTIQRTEQRDSAMYRCASSPGVGGRYTFGSGTRLTVV.

The chain recombines TRBV2 with TRBJ1-5; no firm D call. The CDR3 is 16 residues long. V was clipped by 1 base and J by 3 bases, with 13 bases between them. From germline, CDR1 is SNHLY and CDR2 FYNNEI. The CDR3 loop reads CASSEGGRRVNQPQHF. The CDR3 nucleotides read TGTGCCAGCAGTGAAGGAGGGAGGAGAGTCAATCAGCCCCAGCATTTT. Complete variable domain (other parts from reference TRBV2 and TRBJ1-5): EPEVTQTPSHQVTQMGQEVILRCVPISNHLYFYWYRQILGQKVEFLVSFYNNEISEKSEIFDDQFSVERPDGSNFTLKIRSTKLEDSAMYFCASSEGGRRVNQPQHFGDGTRLSIL.

The chain links TRBV6-1 to TRBJ2-7, with 8 bases aligning to TRBD2. This CDR3 is built from 15 residues. The V gene end was trimmed by 4 bases and the J gene end by 1 base; junction bases not matched to a gene: 6. Germline V gene sequence: CDR1 MNHNS, CDR2 SASEGT. The CDR3 region has the DNA TGTGCCAGCAGTGCCCTAAGCGGGAGATCCTACGAGCAGTACTTC. Translated: CASSALSGRSYEQYF.

This clone was recorded only once. J is TRBJ2-2 and V is TRBV5-1, with D hard to call. The germline gives CDR1 SGHRS, CDR2 YFSETQ. Trimming removed 2 bases from V and 6 bases from J, with 8 bases in between. The CDR3 length is 13 residues. This CDR3 reads CASSFSEAGELFF. The CDR3, as DNA: TGCGCCAGCAGCTTTAGTGAGGCCGGGGAGCTGTTTTTT. Together with reference TRBV5-1 and TRBJ2-2, the CDR3 gives the full variable domain: KAGVTQTPRYLIKTRGQQVTLSCSPISGHRSVSWYQQTPGQGLQFLFEYFSETQRNKGNFPGRFSGRQFSNSRSEMNVSTLELGDSALYLCASSFSEAGELFFGEGSRLTVL.

The rearrangement links TRBV28 to TRBJ2-1; D ambiguous. Germline-derived CDR1 and CDR2 are MDHEN and SYDVKM. The CDR3 is 13 residues long. The ends were cut back, 7 bases at V and 10 bases at J, with 17 bases in the middle. The CDR3: CASMSSLPFEQFF. The CDR3 DNA sequence: TGTGCCAGCATGTCGAGTCTACCCTTCGAGCAGTTCTTC.

This chain uses TRBV11-2 with TRBJ1-4; D is uncertain. This CDR3 has 15 residues. CDR1 and CDR2 from the germline V gene are SGHAT and FQNNGV. V was clipped by 2 bases and J by 4 bases, with 11 bases between them. CDR3 nucleotides: TGTGCCAGCAGCTTAATCCCCACAGATAATGAAAAACTGTTTTTT. Protein: CASSLIPTDNEKLFF.

V is TRBV7-9 and J is TRBJ1-1; no clear D. The V gene's germline CDR1 is SEHNR and CDR2 FQNEAQ (reference sequence). The V and J ends lost 4 bases and 3 bases respectively, with 12 bases between them. The CDR3 runs to 14 residues. The CDR3, as DNA: TGTGCCAGCAGCTCGATGCGCCGAGACACTGAAGCTTTCTTT. This codes for CASSSMRRDTEAFF.

The chain links TRBV2 to TRBJ1-4, with 9 bases that match TRBD1. V gave up 10 bases and J gave up 5 bases; unmatched junction bases: 8. Germline V CDR1 and CDR2: SNHLY, FYNNEI. This CDR3 has 14 residues. The CDR3 here is CATTFGTGNEKLFF. CDR3 in DNA: TGTGCCACCACATTCGGGACAGGGAATGAAAAACTGTTTTTT.

The chain employs TRBV30 and TRBJ1-5; weak D call: TRBD1 (6 bases). With 7 bases removed from V and 0 bases from J, the gap between germline ends came to 13 bases. CDR1 GTSNPN and CDR2 SVGIG come from the germline V gene (reference sequence). The CDR3 has 14 amino acids. The CDR3 reads CALGRGHSNQPQHF. The CDR3 DNA reads TGTGCCTTAGGGCGGGGGCATAGCAATCAGCCCCAGCATTTT.

The V and J genes are TRBV7-9 and TRBJ2-2, with TRBD2 identical over 9 bases. Germline V gives CDR1 SEHNR, CDR2 FQNEAQ (reference sequence). V lost 5 bases and J lost 4; bases outside the gene matches: 8. The CDR3 is made up of 16 amino acids. CDR3 sequence: CASSQLAGSTTGELFF. The DNA of the CDR3 is TGTGCCAGCAGCCAGCTAGCGGGAAGTACCACCGGGGAGCTGTTTTTT.

This clone has more than one count but fewer than ten. This sequence joins TRBV7-9 and TRBJ1-1; perhaps TRBD1 as D (6 bases). This CDR3 has 15 residues. Germline V gene lookup returns CDR1 SEHNR and CDR2 FQNEAQ (reference sequence). Trimming shortened V by 6 bases and J by 4 bases, and 18 bases separated the two germline ends. In nucleotides, the CDR3 is TGTGCCAGCAGGGGGGCAAAGGAGCGGGGCACTGAAGCTTTCTTT. It codes for CASRGAKERGTEAFF.

This clone appeared once. The chain recombines TRBV5-4 with TRBJ1-5; D remains unclear. Looked up from germline, CDR1 is SGHNT and CDR2 is YYREEE (reference sequence). Trimming cost V 1 base and J 6 bases, with 11 bases left between them. There are 14 residues in the CDR3. The CDR3 region has the DNA TGTGCCAGCAGCTTGAGCGGGGTGGGTCAGCCCCAGCATTTT. This gives the protein CASSLSGVGQPQHF.

The gene calls are TRBV10-3 and TRBJ1-5, with D tentatively TRBD1 (5 bases). This CDR3 region has 13 residues. Germline-derived CDR1 and CDR2 are ENHRY and SYGVKD. V lost 5 bases and J lost 12, with 17 bases in between. The CDR3 sequence is CAISKTSGDHQHF. DNA of the CDR3: TGTGCCATCAGTAAAACATCGGGGGACCACCAGCATTTT.